The T cell receptor beta chain described here comes from a study of blood T cell repertoires in COVID-19. Assay used: immunoSEQ multiplex PCR; TCRdb lists only in-frame clones, some missing. The sample has over 250,000 clones; around 90% are singletons. Trimming took 0 bases from V and 5 from J, leaving 17 bases between them. Per the germline V gene, CDR1 is MGHRA and CDR2 is YSYEKL. The CDR3 contains 16 residues. Input material: peripheral blood. The receptor's source is a woman in her forties who had recovered from COVID-19. This sequence joins TRBV4-1 and TRBJ2-7; D gene unclear. The CDR3 reads CASSQEPTAVTHEQYF. CDR3 sequence (DNA): TGCGCCAGCAGCCAAGAGCCGACGGCGGTAACCCACGAGCAGTACTTC.